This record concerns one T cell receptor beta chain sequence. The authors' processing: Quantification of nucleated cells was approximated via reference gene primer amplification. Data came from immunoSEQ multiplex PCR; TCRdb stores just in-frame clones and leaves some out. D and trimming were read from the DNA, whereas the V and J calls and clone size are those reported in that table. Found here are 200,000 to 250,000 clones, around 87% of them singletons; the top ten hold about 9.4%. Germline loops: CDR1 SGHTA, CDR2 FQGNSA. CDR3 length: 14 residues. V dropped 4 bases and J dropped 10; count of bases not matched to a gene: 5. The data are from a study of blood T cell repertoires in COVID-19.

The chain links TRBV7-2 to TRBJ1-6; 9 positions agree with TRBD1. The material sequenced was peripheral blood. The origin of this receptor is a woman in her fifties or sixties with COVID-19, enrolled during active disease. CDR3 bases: TGTGCCAGCAGCTCACAGGGGGCAGAATCACCCCTCCACTTT. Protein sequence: CASSSQGAESPLHF.